This TCR beta chain was captured in a study of T cell repertoires in cytomegalovirus infection. Study-wide background: A matching HLA type, together with CMV infection, was signaled by public TCR beta signatures.

Trimming left V 5 bases short and J 4 bases short, with 18 bases between. Germline V gene data show CDR1 as MNHEY and CDR2 as SMNVEV (reference sequence). CDR3 length equals 16 residues. MiXCR was run by TCRdb on the reads, yielding one entry per CDR3 protein. The profile shows approximately 700,000 distinct CDR3 sequences, less than 40% of them singletons. The receptor's source is a human donor in good health (CMV status not recorded). Some clones in this sample may be carry-over from other donors' samples. The sequencing sample was made of PBMCs. The rearrangement uses TRBV27 and TRBJ2-1; D may be TRBD1 (5 bases). In DNA form, the CDR3 reads TGTGCCAGCAGTCCCCTCCGCGACAGTGGTTACAATGAGCAGTTCTTC. This sequence encodes CASSPLRDSGYNEQFF.